What follows are 15 T cell receptor beta chains derived from one specimen sequenced in a study of blood T cell repertoires in COVID-19. Method: immunoSEQ multiplex PCR; TCRdb's copy keeps in-frame clones and lacks some. The table shows about 180,000 clones, with approximately 82% occurring only once. Sequencing used PBMCs or T cells enriched from blood (not recorded which). These receptors all come from a man between 50 and 59 years old who had recovered from COVID-19.

This chain connects TRBV6-6 to TRBJ1-1, with TRBD1 identical over 7 bases. In germline, CDR1 is MNHNY, CDR2 SVGAGI (reference sequence). J was trimmed by 4 bases and V by 7 bases; bases with no gene match: 12. The CDR3 is 15 amino acids. CDR3 loop: CASKPPGTDVTEAFF. Here the CDR3 DNA reads TGTGCCAGCAAGCCCCCCGGGACAGACGTCACTGAAGCTTTCTTT.

The genes are TRBV10-1 and TRBJ2-3; TRBD2 agrees at 9 bases. V gave up 5 bases and J gave up 5 bases; unmatched junction bases: 8. Per the germline V gene, CDR1 is WNHNN and CDR2 is SYGVQD (reference sequence). The CDR3 covers 15 residues. CDR3 region: CASSPGGGAGDTQYF. CDR3 DNA sequence: TGCGCCAGCAGTCCCGGCGGGGGGGCCGGAGATACGCAGTATTTT.

Turning to this clone: Other DNA sequences within the sample encode an identical CDR3. The rearrangement uses TRBV6-1 and TRBJ1-1; D is unresolved. Germline loops: CDR1 MNHNS, CDR2 SASEGT. Between the trimmed V and J ends, which lost 3 bases and 1 base, there was a span of 12 bases. This CDR3 is built from 15 residues. The DNA for the CDR3 is TGTGCCAGCAGTGAGGGCAGTACTGGGAACACTGAAGCTTTCTTT. Translating gives CASSEGSTGNTEAFF.

The rearrangement uses TRBV19 and TRBJ1-2; D gene uncertain. Germline CDR1 reads LNHDA; CDR2 reads SQIVND (reference sequence). The germline V and J ends were trimmed by 5 bases and 2 bases, with 6 bases remaining between them. CDR3 size: 12 residues. CDR3 in amino acids: CASSGRNYGYTF. In DNA, the CDR3 is TGTGCCAGTAGTGGCCGAAACTATGGCTACACCTTC.

The V call is TRBV4-2, the J call TRBJ2-2, with 7 bases matching TRBD2. This CDR3 is built from 17 residues. CDR1 LGHNA and CDR2 YNFKEQ come from the germline V gene. V was pared by 4 bases and J by 0 bases, with 8 bases of the junction left unmatched. This CDR3 reads CASSPRVLAANTGELFF. CDR3 DNA sequence: TGTGCCAGCAGCCCCCGGGTGCTAGCGGCGAACACCGGGGAGCTGTTTTTT.

This clone appeared a single time. V is TRBV19 and J is TRBJ1-6, with D perhaps matching TRBD1 (5 bases). The CDR3 is 15 residues long. The germline V gene encodes CDR1 LNHDA and CDR2 SQIVND (reference sequence). Trimming cost V 2 bases and J 4 bases, with 9 bases left between them. The CDR3 spells CASSITGAYNSPLHF. The CDR3 DNA follows: TGTGCCAGTAGTATAACAGGAGCTTATAATTCACCCCTCCACTTT.

This clone was recorded many times. The genes are TRBV5-6 and TRBJ2-7; D uncertain. V was cut by 2 bases and J by 0 bases, with 3 bases left in between. CDR3 size: 12 residues. The V gene's germline CDR1 is SGHDT and CDR2 YYEEEE. The CDR3 coding sequence is TGTGCCAGCAGCTTTAACTCCTACGAGCAGTACTTC. Its translation is CASSFNSYEQYF.

Of note for this clone: Other DNA sequences of this sample code for an identical CDR3. This sequence joins TRBV29-1 and TRBJ2-7; 11 nucleotides agree with TRBD1. The length of the CDR3 is 13 residues. V trimming: 6 bases; J trimming: 2 bases; junction bases outside the gene matches: 3. Germline V gene lookup returns CDR1 SQVTM and CDR2 ANQGSEA. CDR3 nucleotide sequence: TGCAGCGTAGAGGGACAGGGGGCCTACGAGCAGTACTTC. This sequence encodes CSVEGQGAYEQYF.

There are a few counts of this clone. V and J are TRBV5-1 and TRBJ2-2, with 12 bases identical to TRBD2. From germline, CDR1 is SGHRS and CDR2 YFSETQ. The CDR3 runs 15 residues. J was trimmed by 6 bases and V by 4 bases; bases with no gene match: 4. Here the CDR3 DNA reads TGCGCCAGCAGCCGACTAGCGGGGGAGGCCGGGGAGCTGTTTTTT. Amino acids: CASSRLAGEAGELFF.

This chain links TRBV6-5 with TRBJ1-6, with D perhaps TRBD1 (6 bases). Trimming left V 8 bases short and J 9 bases short, with 17 bases between. Germline lookup yields CDR1 MNHEY and CDR2 SVGAGI. The CDR3 has 14 amino acids. The CDR3 nucleotides are TGTGCCAGCGGCAGGGACATGGTCCCTTCACCCCTCCACTTT. It translates to CASGRDMVPSPLHF.

In this sample, this clone turned up once. In DNA form, the CDR3 reads TGTGCCAGTAGTATGTCAACTCAAATAATGAACACTGAAGCTTTCTTT. Translation gives CASSMSTQIMNTEAFF. The chain links TRBV19 to TRBJ1-1, with D uncertain. The CDR3 is made up of 16 amino acids. CDR1 is LNHDA, CDR2 SQIVND, per germline (reference sequence). Trimming removed 3 bases from V and 0 bases from J, with 14 bases in between.

V gene TRBV6-1 combines with J gene TRBJ2-3; maybe TRBD2 (6 bases). CDR3 length: 14 residues. The germline gives CDR1 MNHNS, CDR2 SASEGT. Trimming removed 3 bases from V and 6 bases from J, with 13 bases in between. CDR3 in amino acids: CASSEAGFQDTQYF. The CDR3 bases are TGTGCCAGCAGTGAGGCGGGGTTCCAGGATACGCAGTATTTT.

The chain combines TRBV5-4 with TRBJ2-3, with D perhaps TRBD2 (6 bases). In germline, CDR1 is SGHNT, CDR2 YYREEE (reference sequence). This CDR3 region has 15 residues. The V and J ends lost 4 bases and 0 bases respectively, with 12 bases between them. The CDR3 loop reads CASSQRGTSTDTQYF. The DNA of the CDR3 is TGTGCCAGCAGCCAACGTGGGACTAGCACAGATACGCAGTATTTT.

The chain has TRBV19 and TRBJ2-1; TRBD2 agrees at 9 bases. J lost 8 bases, V lost 4 bases, and 3 bases had no gene match. Germline V lookup: CDR1 LNHDA, CDR2 SQIVND (reference sequence). The CDR3 runs to 13 residues. For the CDR3, the DNA is TGTGCCAGTAGTAGAGGGACTAGCTATGAGCAGTTCTTC. This encodes CASSRGTSYEQFF.

V gene TRBV5-1 combines with J gene TRBJ1-1; D is uncertain. The CDR3 length is 14 residues. With 4 bases removed from V and 0 bases from J, the gap between germline ends came to 10 bases. CDR1 and CDR2 from the germline V gene are SGHRS and YFSETQ. CDR3 region: CASSLGGMNTEAFF. Written as DNA, the CDR3 is TGCGCCAGCAGCCTGGGCGGGATGAACACTGAAGCTTTCTTT.